These T cell receptor beta chains were read from a single sample in a study of Tregs in tolerant kidney transplant recipients. The method was immunoSEQ multiplex PCR; TCRdb's version includes in-frame clones alone and lacks a portion of them. This sample has roughly 250,000 clones, with about four fifths found just once. Sequenced input: CD4+ T cells from blood. Every receptor here comes from a human donor in good health. Each CDR3 is given with its conserved first and last residue. A D gene is named only where the DNA matches it firmly. Expanded clones are given a class, and other clones once, few, many or no size at all.

v_gene: TRBV18
d_gene: TRBD1
j_gene: TRBJ1-1
abundance: -
CDR3nt: TGTGCCAGCTCACCTGACAGGGCGGTAACTGAAGCTTTCTTT
CDR3aa: CASSPDRAVTEAFF

v_gene: TRBV19
d_gene: TRBD1
j_gene: TRBJ2-7
abundance: -
CDR3nt: TGTGCCAGTAGTCCAGGGACAGGGACCGACGAGCAGTACTTC
CDR3aa: CASSPGTGTDEQYF

v_gene: TRBV18
d_gene: -
j_gene: TRBJ2-7
abundance: few
CDR3nt: TGTGCCAGCTCCTTTGGAGCGGGCCGCCTCGAGCAGTACTTC
CDR3aa: CASSFGAGRLEQYF

v_gene: TRBV19
d_gene: -
j_gene: TRBJ1-5
abundance: -
CDR3nt: TGTGCCAGTAGCCAACAGGGATTGGGTCAGCCCCAGCATTTT
CDR3aa: CASSQQGLGQPQHF

v_gene: TRBV11-2
d_gene: TRBD1
j_gene: TRBJ2-1
abundance: -
CDR3nt: TGTGCCAGCAGCTTAAACAGGGGCAATGAGCAGTTCTTC
CDR3aa: CASSLNRGNEQFF

v_gene: TRBV5-1
d_gene: TRBD2
j_gene: TRBJ2-7
abundance: once
CDR3nt: TGCGCCAGCAGCCTTAAACTAGCGGGCTACGAGCAGTACTTC
CDR3aa: CASSLKLAGYEQYF

v_gene: TRBV9
d_gene: TRBD1
j_gene: TRBJ1-3
abundance: -
CDR3nt: TGTGCCAGCAGCGTAGGGAGAACAGGGGGCTCCGGAAACACCATATATTTT
CDR3aa: CASSVGRTGGSGNTIYF

v_gene: TRBV9
d_gene: -
j_gene: TRBJ2-6
abundance: once
CDR3nt: TGTGCCAGCAGCCCCACCCGCCTAGGACAGTGGGGGTCTAGGGGGGCCAACGTCCTGACTTTC
CDR3aa: CASSPTRLGQWGSRGANVLTF

v_gene: TRBV18
d_gene: -
j_gene: TRBJ2-6
abundance: -
CDR3nt: TGTGCCAGCTCACTATCAGGGCCTGGGGCCAACGTCCTGACTTTC
CDR3aa: CASSLSGPGANVLTF

v_gene: TRBV9
d_gene: -
j_gene: TRBJ1-3
abundance: -
CDR3nt: TGTGCCAGCAGCGTAGAGCCGAGCTCTGGAAACACCATATATTTT
CDR3aa: CASSVEPSSGNTIYF

v_gene: TRBV11-2
d_gene: TRBD1
j_gene: TRBJ1-2
abundance: -
CDR3nt: TGTGCCAGCAGCCCCGGACAGGGCTACTATGGCTACACCTTC
CDR3aa: CASSPGQGYYGYTF

v_gene: TRBV2
d_gene: -
j_gene: TRBJ1-5
abundance: -
CDR3nt: TGTGCCGGAAAAGCTCAGGTCAATCAGCCCCAGCATTTT
CDR3aa: CAGKAQVNQPQHF

v_gene: TRBV6-1
d_gene: -
j_gene: TRBJ1-1
abundance: -
CDR3nt: TGTGCCAGCAGTGTATCACCAAACACTGAAGCTTTCTTT
CDR3aa: CASSVSPNTEAFF

v_gene: TRBV7-8
d_gene: -
j_gene: TRBJ1-4
abundance: -
CDR3nt: TGTGCCAGCAGCCCGCCAACAGCTCGTGAAAAACTGTTTTTT
CDR3aa: CASSPPTAREKLFF

v_gene: TRBV27
d_gene: TRBD1
j_gene: TRBJ1-1
abundance: -
CDR3nt: TGTGCCAGCAGGTCCGTACCAGGGACAGCGAACACTGAAGCTTTCTTT
CDR3aa: CASRSVPGTANTEAFF

v_gene: TRBV5-1
d_gene: -
j_gene: TRBJ1-2
abundance: -
CDR3nt: TGCGCCAGCAGCTTGTTGTCAGGGGCCACTAACTATGGCTACACCTTC
CDR3aa: CASSLLSGATNYGYTF

v_gene: TRBV6-6
d_gene: -
j_gene: TRBJ1-2
abundance: -
CDR3nt: TGTGCCAGCAGTTACCCGGCAGGCCATGGCTACACCTTC
CDR3aa: CASSYPAGHGYTF

v_gene: TRBV5-8
d_gene: -
j_gene: TRBJ2-7
abundance: -
CDR3nt: TGCGCCAGCAGACATTTTACAGTGGGGCCGGGGGACTACGAGCAGTACTTC
CDR3aa: CASRHFTVGPGDYEQYF

v_gene: TRBV10-3
d_gene: -
j_gene: TRBJ2-5
abundance: -
CDR3nt: TGTGCCATCAGTGAGTCGTGGGGGGAGACCCAGTACTTC
CDR3aa: CAISESWGETQYF

v_gene: TRBV6-6
d_gene: -
j_gene: TRBJ2-5
abundance: -
CDR3nt: TGTGCCAGCAGTTACTCGAGGGAGACCCAGTACTTC
CDR3aa: CASSYSRETQYF

v_gene: TRBV5-1
d_gene: -
j_gene: TRBJ2-5
abundance: -
CDR3nt: TGCGCCAGCAGCTTGATAGAGGCGGGCTTAGAGACCCAGTACTTC
CDR3aa: CASSLIEAGLETQYF

v_gene: TRBV7-9
d_gene: -
j_gene: TRBJ1-1
abundance: -
CDR3nt: TGTGCCAGCAGCCCAGTTAATACTGAAGCTTTCTTT
CDR3aa: CASSPVNTEAFF

v_gene: TRBV6-5
d_gene: TRBD1
j_gene: TRBJ1-1
abundance: -
CDR3nt: TGTGCCAGCAGTCGGGACAGGCGAGCTTTCTTT
CDR3aa: CASSRDRRAFF

v_gene: TRBV5-1
d_gene: TRBD1
j_gene: TRBJ1-2
abundance: -
CDR3nt: TGCGCCAGCAGCCCCGGGACAGGCGAAGCCCTTACTAACTATGGCTACACCTTC
CDR3aa: CASSPGTGEALTNYGYTF

v_gene: TRBV19
d_gene: -
j_gene: TRBJ2-1
abundance: -
CDR3nt: TGTGCCAGTAGTATAGATTCGCGGAGAACCTACAATGAGCAGTTCTTC
CDR3aa: CASSIDSRRTYNEQFF

v_gene: TRBV5-6
d_gene: -
j_gene: TRBJ2-1
abundance: -
CDR3nt: TGTGCCAGCAGCCCCCCTCTAGGGTACAATGAGCAGTTCTTC
CDR3aa: CASSPPLGYNEQFF

v_gene: TRBV6-5
d_gene: TRBD1
j_gene: TRBJ1-2
abundance: -
CDR3nt: TGTGCCAGCAGTTACTTCCCACAGGGGGCGGTCTATGGCTACACCTTC
CDR3aa: CASSYFPQGAVYGYTF

v_gene: TRBV2
d_gene: -
j_gene: TRBJ2-7
abundance: -
CDR3nt: TGTGCCAGCAGTGAAGAGGGGGGCCCCTACGAGCAGTACTTC
CDR3aa: CASSEEGGPYEQYF

v_gene: TRBV7-9
d_gene: TRBD1
j_gene: TRBJ1-1
abundance: once
CDR3nt: TGTGCCAGCAGCTGGGGAACAGGGGACACTGAAGCTTTCTTT
CDR3aa: CASSWGTGDTEAFF

v_gene: TRBV11-1
d_gene: TRBD2
j_gene: TRBJ2-3
abundance: -
CDR3nt: TGTGCCAGCAGCTTATTAGCGGGGGGGCCTTTCACAGATACGCAGTATTTT
CDR3aa: CASSLLAGGPFTDTQYF

v_gene: TRBV27
d_gene: TRBD2
j_gene: TRBJ2-7
abundance: -
CDR3nt: TGTGCCAGCAGTCAGCGGGAGCCGGACGAGCAGTACTTC
CDR3aa: CASSQREPDEQYF

v_gene: TRBV15
d_gene: -
j_gene: TRBJ1-2
abundance: -
CDR3nt: TGTGCCACCAGCAGAGATCGGGACCGGGGCCGGCCCCTCTATGGCTACACCTTC
CDR3aa: CATSRDRDRGRPLYGYTF

v_gene: TRBV10-2
d_gene: TRBD2
j_gene: TRBJ2-1
abundance: -
CDR3nt: TGCGCCAGCAATTCACTAGCGGCCAATGAGCAGTTCTTC
CDR3aa: CASNSLAANEQFF

v_gene: TRBV13
d_gene: -
j_gene: TRBJ1-2
abundance: -
CDR3nt: TGTGCCAGCAGCTTAGTTCTGGACGGCCTCGGGGGCTACACCTTC
CDR3aa: CASSLVLDGLGGYTF

v_gene: TRBV10-3
d_gene: -
j_gene: TRBJ1-5
abundance: -
CDR3nt: TGTGCCATCACCAGGGACCTCAATCAGCCCCAGCATTTT
CDR3aa: CAITRDLNQPQHF

v_gene: TRBV10-3
d_gene: -
j_gene: TRBJ2-7
abundance: -
CDR3nt: TGTGCCATCAGTGAAGGGAACTCCTACGAGCAGTACTTC
CDR3aa: CAISEGNSYEQYF

v_gene: TRBV7-2
d_gene: -
j_gene: TRBJ1-6
abundance: -
CDR3nt: TGTGCCGTGGGGCAGGGATTTTATAATTCACCCCTCCACTTT
CDR3aa: CAVGQGFYNSPLHF

v_gene: TRBV4-1
d_gene: -
j_gene: TRBJ1-5
abundance: -
CDR3nt: TGCGCCAGCAGAGGCGATAGCAATCAGCCCCAGCATTTT
CDR3aa: CASRGDSNQPQHF

v_gene: TRBV5-4
d_gene: -
j_gene: TRBJ1-2
abundance: -
CDR3nt: TGTGCCAGCAGCTCGATGGGGGTAGAGTATGGCTACACCTTC
CDR3aa: CASSSMGVEYGYTF

v_gene: TRBV4-1
d_gene: -
j_gene: TRBJ1-2
abundance: -
CDR3nt: TGCGCCAGCAGCCGGCTAGGCTATGGCTACACCTTC
CDR3aa: CASSRLGYGYTF

v_gene: TRBV5-1
d_gene: TRBD1
j_gene: TRBJ1-4
abundance: -
CDR3nt: TGCGCCAGCAGCGGACAGGGGAACCTGAATGAAAAACTGTTTTTT
CDR3aa: CASSGQGNLNEKLFF

v_gene: TRBV7-2
d_gene: -
j_gene: TRBJ2-1
abundance: -
CDR3nt: TGTGCCAGCAGCTTAGGTCGGGGGCTTAGAGATTTCTTC
CDR3aa: CASSLGRGLRDFF

v_gene: TRBV7-3
d_gene: TRBD1
j_gene: TRBJ1-2
abundance: once
CDR3nt: TGTGCCAGCAGCTTAACGACAGGGGATGGCTACACCTTC
CDR3aa: CASSLTTGDGYTF

v_gene: TRBV10-1
d_gene: -
j_gene: TRBJ2-5
abundance: -
CDR3nt: TGCGCCAGCAGTGAGAGGGCCCAAGAGACCCAGTACTTC
CDR3aa: CASSERAQETQYF

v_gene: TRBV6-1
d_gene: -
j_gene: TRBJ2-5
abundance: -
CDR3nt: TGTGCCAGCAGGGGGGCCCTTGACCAAGAGACCCAGTACTTC
CDR3aa: CASRGALDQETQYF

v_gene: TRBV10-1
d_gene: -
j_gene: TRBJ2-2
abundance: -
CDR3nt: TGCGCCAGCAGTGACGGGACACTGAACACCGGGGAGCTGTTTTTT
CDR3aa: CASSDGTLNTGELFF

v_gene: TRBV30
d_gene: -
j_gene: TRBJ1-4
abundance: -
CDR3nt: TGTGCCTGGGAAGTTAAAGGCCGCTCAACTAATGAAAAACTGTTTTTT
CDR3aa: CAWEVKGRSTNEKLFF

v_gene: TRBV11-2
d_gene: -
j_gene: TRBJ1-5
abundance: -
CDR3nt: TGTGCCAGCAGCTTAAGTAGGGGTACAAATCAGCCCCAGCATTTT
CDR3aa: CASSLSRGTNQPQHF

v_gene: TRBV5-1
d_gene: TRBD1
j_gene: TRBJ1-3
abundance: -
CDR3nt: TGCGCCAGCAGCTCTTCAGGGGGCCCTGGAAACACCATATATTTT
CDR3aa: CASSSSGGPGNTIYF

v_gene: TRBV25-1
d_gene: TRBD1
j_gene: TRBJ2-6
abundance: -
CDR3nt: TGTGCCAGCGGACGACAGGGGCAGACTGGGGCCAACGTCCTGACTTTC
CDR3aa: CASGRQGQTGANVLTF

v_gene: TRBV5-1
d_gene: TRBD1
j_gene: TRBJ2-4
abundance: -
CDR3nt: TGCGCCAGCAGCCTCACACCGGGACAGGGCGTCATTCAGTACTTC
CDR3aa: CASSLTPGQGVIQYF

v_gene: TRBV5-1
d_gene: -
j_gene: TRBJ1-4
abundance: -
CDR3nt: TGCGCCAGCAGCTTTGACACTGCAACTAATGAAAAACTGTTTTTT
CDR3aa: CASSFDTATNEKLFF

v_gene: TRBV2
d_gene: -
j_gene: TRBJ1-5
abundance: once
CDR3nt: TGTGCCAGCAGTGACAGAGCCTCCAATCAGCCCCAGCATTTT
CDR3aa: CASSDRASNQPQHF

v_gene: TRBV19
d_gene: -
j_gene: TRBJ2-4
abundance: -
CDR3nt: TGTGCCAGTAGTATAGATGCGGGAGCCAAAAACATTCAGTACTTC
CDR3aa: CASSIDAGAKNIQYF

v_gene: TRBV7-8
d_gene: TRBD1
j_gene: TRBJ2-2
abundance: once
CDR3nt: TGTGCCAGCAGCTTAGTACCAGGGGGCGCCGGGGAGCTGTTTTTT
CDR3aa: CASSLVPGGAGELFF

v_gene: TRBV4-1
d_gene: TRBD2
j_gene: TRBJ2-7
abundance: -
CDR3nt: TGCGCCAGCAGCCAAGTTTGGGCTAGCGGGGGGAACGAGCAGTACTTC
CDR3aa: CASSQVWASGGNEQYF

v_gene: TRBV4-2
d_gene: TRBD2
j_gene: TRBJ2-3
abundance: -
CDR3nt: TGTGCCAGCAGCCCTCGGGAGGGACTAGCGGGATCTGGGTCGGGGGGTACGCAGTATTTT
CDR3aa: CASSPREGLAGSGSGGTQYF

v_gene: TRBV7-3
d_gene: -
j_gene: TRBJ1-3
abundance: -
CDR3nt: TGTGCCAGCCGCACCCCCAGGGGCTCTGGAAACACCATATATTTT
CDR3aa: CASRTPRGSGNTIYF